These T cell receptor beta chains were read from a single sample in a study of healthy donors' naive CD4 and CD8 T cells. Each CDR3 protein is one row after TCRdb ran MiXCR on the reads. The sample carries around 200,000 distinct CDR3 sequences, around 70% recorded once. The source material was naive CD4+ and CD8+ T cells sorted from blood, pooled from several donors. These receptors originate from a pool of human donors in good health; the sample pools cells from several healthy donors. Both conserved end residues are trimmed from each CDR3. D genes are given only for firm matches. Clone size appears in some rows only: once, few, many, or a class for an expanded clone.

ASSPGRYEQY	TRBV27	.	.
ASSLMRGSLNEKLF	TRBV11-2	.	.
SARASSDTQY	TRBV20-1	.	few
ASSYVRALNTEAF	TRBV6-5	.	.
ASSMPTGKDHYEQY	TRBV19	.	.
SVWGFEYEQY	TRBV29-1	.	.
AWTRDRAQPQH	TRBV30	TRBD1	.
ASSYGIGELREKLF	TRBV6-5	.	few
ASSFGTDYEQY	TRBV6-5	TRBD1	few
ASSLPSGTEAF	TRBV5-4	.	few